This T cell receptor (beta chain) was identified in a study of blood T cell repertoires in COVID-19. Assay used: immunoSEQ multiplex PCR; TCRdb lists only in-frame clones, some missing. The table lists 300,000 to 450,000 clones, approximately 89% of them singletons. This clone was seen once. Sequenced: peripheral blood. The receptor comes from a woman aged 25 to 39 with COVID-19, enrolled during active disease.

The CDR3 DNA is TGCAGTGCTTATACAGGGGAGGCTTTCTTT. This codes for CSAYTGEAFF. This chain uses TRBV20-1 with TRBJ1-1; TRBD1 matches 7 bases. The germline CDR1 and CDR2 sequences are DFQATT and SNEGSKA (reference sequence). This CDR3 contains 10 residues. Trimming at V came to 5 bases and at J to 11 bases, leaving 5 bases not matched to a gene.